Many counts were recorded for the clone carrying this T cell receptor (beta chain). TCRdb ran MiXCR on the RT-PCR reads and lists one entry per CDR3 protein. The sample includes 25,000 to 35,000 distinct CDR3 sequences, 6.5% to 7% of them seen just once. Trimming pared 6 bases from V and 5 bases from J, leaving 10 bases between. Germline V gene lookup returns CDR1 ENHRY and CDR2 SYGVKD. This CDR3 is 12 amino acids long. This sample is drawn from a study of patients and donors after allogeneic stem cell transplantation. This clonotype originated in a human donor who was either an allogeneic HSCT recipient or a stem cell or donor lymphocyte infusion donor (not recorded which). It is not recorded whose cells these are; they may come from a transplant donor. The sequencing input was blood, either unsorted or a sorted T cell fraction (not recorded which). V gene TRBV10-3 combines with J gene TRBJ2-5; D unresolved. The CDR3 DNA reads TGTGCCATCAGCCAGCTACGGGAGACCCAGTACTTC. Its translation: CAISQLRETQYF.